This TCR beta chain was identified during a study of cytomegalovirus exposure and HLA in healthy donors (dated by TCRdb to 2017 to 2019). Describing the broader study: An earlier analysis of several hundred of the donors reported about 300 Gb of sequence data and 117 million unique TCR beta sequences obtained from 150 million to 200 million T cells. Roughly 5 DR-DQ haplotypes were handled as single units for association and clustering, since linkage in the cohort was strong. An earlier analysis of some 500 of the donors applied high-throughput TCR beta sequencing to assess whether each TCR beta V gene segment acted as functional or pseudogenic. High-throughput TCR immunosequencing, statistical association of individual TCRs with disease status, and machine learning were combined to predict cytomegalovirus infection status. On average, around 230,000 unique TCR beta nucleotide sequences were sequenced per donor among 398 genotyped donors of the cohort, with 15% to 20% of those sequences being non-productive. The study profiled the T cell repertoires of fewer than 850 subjects by immunosequencing and related them to cytomegalovirus serostatus. In a later analysis, previously published TCR beta repertoires from several hundred donors were re-analyzed and high-resolution HLA genotyping was added so that TCR occurrence patterns could be studied. Besides the first cohort of approximately 710 subjects, a separate validation cohort made up of over 100 different subjects was used. The later analysis used no new phenotypic data to find candidate immune exposures, relying instead on TCR beta sequences and their occurrence across donors. Donor age, sex, ethnicity and CMV serostatus were compiled alongside the repertoire data. Every discovery cohort repertoire had been produced on one sequencing platform. The genetic ancestry cluster associated with self-reported Caucasian donors included 81% of the roughly 380 genotyped donors. In a later genetic analysis, genome-wide SNP genotypes for about 55% of the roughly 700 donors were used, and that subset was treated as a discovery cohort. Both class I and class II loci were covered by HLA typing, at four-digit resolution. The study aimed to test whether signatures of past pathogen exposure could be identified by cataloging public T cell receptors. An early release that covered roughly 600 HLA-typed donors contained approximately 290 gigabases of sequencing data and tens of millions of unique TCR sequences. Typing coverage differed by locus: A, B, C, DRB1 and DQB1 were typed in about 620-640 donors, DQA1 in 522, DPA1 in nearly 610, and DPB1 in approximately 450.

To prepare the library, the immunoSEQ multiplex PCR assay was applied. For the multiplex PCR, a mixture combining 60 forward primers for TCR Vbeta segments and 13 reverse primers for TCR Jbeta segments was used. The CDR3 region of rearranged TCR beta genes was amplified from genomic DNA by a multiplex PCR assay. The amplified TCR beta libraries were sequenced on the Illumina HiSeq System as 87-base-pair reads. Concerning the study's data processing: Across the roughly 670 repertoires, a later analysis counted roughly 77 million unique TCR beta chains, around 11 million of which were shared by at least two donors. Raw reads were error-corrected and collapsed into unique sequences by a nearest-neighbor algorithm in which closely related sequences were merged to remove PCR and sequencing errors. CDR3 sequences were aligned to IMGT reference sequences to assign V, D and J gene segments. For a sequence to be retained, at least a six-nucleotide match to both a V gene segment and a J gene segment was required. Rearrangements were called productive when the CDR3 lacked stop codons and stayed in frame with V and J; all others were non-productive. Following IMGT convention, CDR3 was defined as the stretch from the second conserved V-encoded cysteine up to the conserved J-encoded phenylalanine. Sequences without an unambiguous match to a single V gene segment were excluded from the earlier analysis of over 500 of the donors. In an earlier analysis of approximately 590 of the donors, V segments were called functional above 56.7% productive rearrangements and were called segregating when the between-donor standard deviation exceeded 5%. A statistical classification framework was built to diagnose cytomegalovirus status from the catalog of TCR beta chain sequences. V and J gene assignment, in a later analysis, came from comparing TCR nucleotide sequences with IMGT/GENE-DB human TR gene sequences. In a later analysis, CDR3 sequences and most-parsimonious VDJ recombination scenarios were assigned using the TCRdist pipeline. A later analysis defined each TCR beta chain by its CDR3 amino acid sequence plus V-gene family, and excluded reads lacking a unique V-gene family. A later analysis removed 592 highly shared, low-generation-probability nucleotide sequences to deal with suspected cross-contamination and a sequencing artifact. In a later analysis, a clonal expansion index was calculated for each public chain from normalized within-repertoire ranks of inferred template counts. In a later analysis, generation probabilities were computed using a VDJ recombination model fitted to out-of-frame rearrangements, and the results were checked against IGoR. A later analysis scored TCR-TCR, TCR-HLA and TCR-CMV co-occurrence with hypergeometric tests, applying a repertoire-size bias correction to TCR pairs. In a later analysis, false discovery rates were estimated by permuting HLA or CMV assignments 20 times. In a later analysis, co-occurring TCRs were grouped using DBSCAN, and TCRdist sequence similarity was added for clustering within HLA-allele-positive subsets. For co-occurrence clustering, repertoires with fewer than 30,000 or more than 120,000 public chains were excluded, along with several repertoires with anomalous nucleotide sharing. What TCRdb holds here is the immuneACCESS table cut down to in-frame rearrangements. Part of the clones is not present; checked against another copy, under half of the missing clones reflect an unresolved V gene, and the others are unexplained. V and J calls and clone size are as listed in that table; D and trimming were resolved from the DNA. The sample data list fewer than 150,000 clones, and over 50% of these were observed just once. Together, the top ten hold more than 1.5% of the sample.

The CDR3 spans 15 residues, from the cysteine through the phenylalanine. Only the CDR3 DNA is retained, 45 bases long and in frame from the first base. CDR1 and CDR2, looked up from the germline V gene, are SGHTS and YDEGEE. V is pared back by 5 bases and J by 9 bases, with 21 bases lying between the germline termini. In total, fewer than 750 healthy bone marrow donors made up the cohort. At the time of sampling, every cohort member was nominally healthy, though immune exposures that went unrecorded were likely present. CMV serostatus was recorded as positive for roughly 300 and negative for about 50% of the roughly 700 cohort members, whereas no CMV serostatus was recorded for the donor in question. Each donor provided a peripheral blood sample, and peripheral blood mononuclear cells were used for TCR beta sequencing. Genomic DNA was extracted from the blood cell samples with the Qiagen DNeasy Blood Extraction Kit.

Turning to this clone: Its target antigen remains unknown. Base quality data are lacking; no much larger clone is found one base away.

What the authors observed across the whole study: The 87-base-pair reads could not distinguish some IMGT-functional V segments, including TRBV6-2 and TRBV6-3, so those segments were excluded. In vitro tests confirmed that a few of the cytomegalovirus-associated TCR beta chains recognize cytomegalovirus antigens. In a later analysis, most CMV-associated TCR beta chains were found to appear HLA-restricted, with HLA associations seemingly driven largely by CMV exposure. At a false discovery rate of 0.05, a later analysis linked 16,951 TCR beta sequences to specific HLA alleles. Linkage disequilibrium might explain the correlated functional status among segregating V segments, but an unknown experimental factor could not be ruled out. The authors suggested that the approach could potentially be generalized to other disease states and immunological phenotypes. In a later analysis, TCR association rates were found to vary across HLA loci, with the most associated TCRs seen for DRB1 alleles and the fewest for HLA-C alleles. In both the original and validation cohorts, the classifier was reported to diagnose cytomegalovirus status with high specificity and sensitivity. Sequencing depth was assumed to be roughly uniform across donors in the presence/absence analyses, though that assumption may not hold. When HLA alleles, especially DR and DQ, strongly co-occurred, TCR associations were difficult to assign to individual alleles. Most TCR sequences were seen in very few donors, while some public TCRs were found in many individuals. A later genetic analysis associated a missense DCLRE1C variant with V-gene and J-gene trimming of TCR beta chains, and an independent cohort replicated the association. In a later analysis, HLA-associated TCR beta chains were found to be more clonally expanded and to have lower generation probabilities than equally common non-associated chains. In this cohort, only TCR beta chains were sequenced, and detectable features were limited by the absence of alpha or paired-chain data. In the study, 150 to 200 TCR beta chains were listed as associated with cytomegalovirus. Because counts were too low, about 18 rarely observed V segments, including chromosome 9 orphons, were left out of the earlier analysis of 587 of the donors. A cluster of highly shared sequence variants was judged likely to represent a technical artifact of the sequencing pipeline. A further reported finding was that TCR beta sequences accurately predicted the HLA-A and HLA-B alleles for most subjects in the first cohort. Compared with the 666-donor mean, donors in an Asian-associated ancestry cluster had fewer N-insertions in productive TCRs, according to a later genetic analysis. A later analysis reported that several top co-occurrence clusters appeared linked to parvovirus B19, influenza, CMV and Epstein-Barr virus. Broadly in line with IMGT annotations, most TCR beta V segments showed up in productive rearrangements about 87% or about 30% of the time in an earlier analysis of several hundred of the donors. Immune exposure information for the cohort was limited to CMV serostatus. Because some donors lacked HLA typing at each locus, the association tests relied only on the typed subset.

The TCR originated in a human donor in good health. Material for sequencing was PBMCs. Recombination connected TRBV5-8 to TRBJ2-1, and perhaps TRBD2 as D gene, on 5 matching bases. The CDR3 region reads CASRVGSGVFGEQFF. The sequence in DNA is TGTGCCAGCAGAGTAGGGAGTGGGGTTTTCGGTGAGCAGTTCTTC.